The 25 T cell receptor beta chains reported below all come from one sample, sequenced in a study of blood T cell repertoires in COVID-19. Measured with immunoSEQ multiplex PCR; TCRdb has only the in-frame clones, and not every one. The repertoire holds around 140,000 clones, with around nine tenths as singletons. The sequenced material came from peripheral blood. The receptors derive from a woman in her forties or fifties with active or convalescent COVID-19.

This chain joins TRBV10-2 and TRBJ2-5; TRBD2 agrees at 7 bases. Trimming cost V 6 bases and J 3 bases; bases outside gene matches: 4. The CDR3 runs to 13 residues. Germline-derived CDR1 and CDR2 are WSHSY and SAAADI. CDR3 DNA: TGCGCCAGCAGACCGGGACTAAAAGAGACCCAGTACTTC. Protein: CASRPGLKETQYF.

As DNA, the CDR3 is TGCGCCAGCAGCCAGAAAATCCCCCCGGGGGGGTACGAGCAGTACTTC. This gives the protein CASSQKIPPGGYEQYF. The chain links TRBV4-1 to TRBJ2-7, with 8 bases aligning to TRBD2. This CDR3 is 16 amino acids long. Germline CDR1 is MGHRA and CDR2 is YSYEKL. With 3 bases clipped from V and 4 bases from J, the junction kept 11 bases outside the gene matches.

The J gene is TRBJ2-7, the V gene TRBV7-9; 12 bases are a match to TRBD1. The V and J ends lost 3 bases and 6 bases, in that order; junction bases with no gene match: 3. This CDR3 comprises 14 residues. Germline V gene data show CDR1 as SEHNR and CDR2 as FQNEAQ (reference sequence). The CDR3 region has the DNA TGTGCCAGCAGCTTTGGGACAGGGGGCTTCGAGCAGTACTTC. Translation gives CASSFGTGGFEQYF.

The rearrangement joins TRBV4-1 to TRBJ2-6; 11 bases line up with TRBD2. Germline CDR1 is MGHRA and CDR2 is YSYEKL. With V trimmed by 0 bases and J by 4 bases, 14 bases remained unmatched. The CDR3 length is 21 residues. CDR3 in DNA: TGCGCCAGCAGCCAAGATCGACTAGCGGGACCGGGACCGCCAGGGGCCAACGTCCTGACTTTC. Its protein product is CASSQDRLAGPGPPGANVLTF.

This chain joins TRBV7-4 and TRBJ1-3, with D maybe TRBD1 (5 bases). This CDR3 is built from 17 residues. CDR1 is SGHVT, CDR2 SQSDAQ, per germline. V lost 0 bases and J 2 bases, leaving 14 bases between the germline ends. The CDR3 reads CASSLASGREAGNTIYF. CDR3 nucleotides: TGTGCCAGCAGCTTAGCCTCGGGCAGGGAGGCTGGAAACACCATATATTTT.

The J gene is TRBJ1-1, the V gene TRBV4-2; 7 positions agree with TRBD1. V was pared by 2 bases and J by 1 base, with 4 bases of the junction left unmatched. The CDR3 contains 15 residues. CDR1 LGHNA and CDR2 YNFKEQ come from the germline V gene. The DNA for the CDR3 is TGTGCCAGCAGCCAATCCGGGACAGCGAACACTGAAGCTTTCTTT. Translation gives CASSQSGTANTEAFF.

This sequence joins TRBV13 and TRBJ2-5; 10 bases map to TRBD1. V shed 4 bases and J 5 bases; nucleotides not matched to a gene: 7. Germline V gene lookup returns CDR1 PRHDT and CDR2 FYEKMQ (reference sequence). The CDR3 length is 15 residues. The CDR3 DNA follows: TGTGCCAGCAGCTCACGGGACAGGGGAGGCGAGACCCAGTACTTC. Translating gives CASSSRDRGGETQYF.

This chain uses TRBV4-3 with TRBJ2-7; D gene unclear. V lost 2 bases, J lost 4 bases, and 18 bases lay in between. Germline assignment: CDR1 LGHNA and CDR2 YSLEER. This CDR3 region has 16 residues. Here the CDR3 DNA reads TGCGCCAGCAGCCAATTCCTAGATGGCCCAGAATACGAGCAGTACTTC. This sequence encodes CASSQFLDGPEYEQYF.

The chain recombines TRBV5-1 with TRBJ2-1, with TRBD2 identical over 9 bases. Unmatched junction bases numbered 5, after V lost 2 bases and J lost 2 bases. Germline CDR1 and CDR2: SGHRS and YFSETQ. This CDR3 contains 16 residues. CDR3 protein: CASSLDASGTYNEQFF. Written as DNA, the CDR3 is TGCGCCAGCAGCTTAGATGCTAGCGGGACCTACAATGAGCAGTTCTTC.

The DNA of the CDR3 is TGTGCCAGCAGTCTTTTAGCGGGAGGGAATGGGCAGTACTTC. It encodes CASSLLAGGNGQYF. This chain links TRBV5-6 with TRBJ2-7, with TRBD2 identical over 11 bases. CDR3 length: 14 amino acids. V dropped 5 bases and J dropped 9; count of bases not matched to a gene: 10. Germline V gene sequence: CDR1 SGHDT, CDR2 YYEEEE.

The table lists this clone with a count of one. The gene calls are TRBV29-1 and TRBJ1-1; the D gene is possibly TRBD1 (5 bases). The V end lost 3 bases, the J end lost 10 bases, and 15 bases lay between the germline ends. Germline V lookup: CDR1 SQVTM, CDR2 ANQGSEA. This CDR3 spans 12 amino acids. Here the CDR3 reads CSVDDGARGAFF. The CDR3 bases are TGCAGCGTTGACGATGGGGCGCGTGGAGCTTTCTTT.

This clone was seen once. This chain connects TRBV7-2 to TRBJ1-2; possibly TRBD1 for D (6 bases). Germline CDR1 is SGHTA and CDR2 is FQGNSA. This CDR3 contains 16 residues. V lost 2 bases and J lost 4, with 17 bases in between. DNA for the CDR3: TGTGCCAGCAGCTTATTTGGGGGCGCGGAGAGCTATGGCTACACCTTC. This gives the protein CASSLFGGAESYGYTF.

This clone is a singleton in its sample. The chain carries TRBV12-5 and TRBJ1-4; no clear D. Germline V gives CDR1 LGHNT, CDR2 FRNRAP. V was shortened by 1 base and J by 0 bases, with 12 bases between the two germline ends. This CDR3 is 17 amino acids long. The CDR3 nucleotides read TGTGCTAGTGGTTTGGCCCTAGGTCGGGCAACTAATGAAAAACTGTTTTTT. It translates to CASGLALGRATNEKLFF.

V gene TRBV4-2 combines with J gene TRBJ2-3; the D gene is possibly TRBD2 (6 bases). This CDR3 has 17 amino acids. The germline V and J ends were trimmed by 0 bases and 2 bases, with 15 bases remaining between them. Germline-derived CDR1 and CDR2 are LGHNA and YNFKEQ. DNA of the CDR3: TGTGCCAGCAGCCAAGAGGGACGTGGGGGGATCACAGATACGCAGTATTTT. Amino acids: CASSQEGRGGITDTQYF.

The rearrangement uses TRBV27 and TRBJ2-3, with D tentatively TRBD1 (6 bases). The CDR3 runs to 15 residues. Trimming pared 4 bases from V and 6 bases from J, leaving 17 bases between. Per the germline V gene, CDR1 is MNHEY and CDR2 is SMNVEV (reference sequence). This CDR3 is CASSSPGQAPDTQYF. CDR3 nucleotide sequence: TGTGCCAGCAGTTCCCCGGGACAAGCCCCGGATACGCAGTATTTT.

The V gene is TRBV5-1, the J gene TRBJ2-5, with 12 bases matching TRBD1. Germline loops: CDR1 SGHRS, CDR2 YFSETQ. V was clipped by 4 bases and J by 5 bases; unmatched bases: 6. The CDR3 length is 15 residues. The CDR3 bases are TGCGCCAGCAGCCCAGGGACAGGGGGCAGGGAGACCCAGTACTTC. It yields the protein CASSPGTGGRETQYF. The full variable domain, its missing parts supplied by reference TRBV5-1 and TRBJ2-5, is KAGVTQTPRYLIKTRGQQVTLSCSPISGHRSVSWYQQTPGQGLQFLFEYFSETQRNKGNFPGRFSGRQFSNSRSEMNVSTLELGDSALYLCASSPGTGGRETQYFGPGTRLLVL.

The CDR3 protein is CASSYGQGARTEAFF. DNA of the CDR3: TGTGCCAGCAGTTACGGACAGGGGGCAAGGACTGAAGCTTTCTTT. The chain uses TRBV6-5 and TRBJ1-1, with 11 bases aligning to TRBD1. The CDR3 totals 15 residues. Germline V CDR1 and CDR2: MNHEY, SVGAGI. V lost 2 bases and J lost 5; bases outside the gene matches: 4.

The CDR3 DNA reads as TGTGCCAGACGGGACAGGGGGGGTGGCTACACCTTC. Residues: CARRDRGGGYTF. The chain joins TRBV7-6 to TRBJ1-2; 11 nucleotides match TRBD1. V shed 9 bases, J shed 7 bases, and the junction held 4 bases outside the gene matches. Per germline, CDR1 SGHVS and CDR2 FNYEAQ. The CDR3 runs to 12 residues. Looking up the rest from reference TRBV7-6 and TRBJ1-2 gives the full variable domain: GAGVSQSPRYKVTKRGQDVALRCDPISGHVSLYWYRQALGQGPEFLTYFNYEAQQDKSGLPNDRFSAERPEGSISTLTIQRTEQRDSAMYRCARRDRGGGYTFGSGTRLTVV.

The chain uses TRBV19 and TRBJ1-1; D might be TRBD1 (5 bases). The CDR3 runs to 15 residues. V was pared by 4 bases and J by 2 bases, with 14 bases between. Germline values: CDR1 LNHDA, CDR2 SQIVND (reference sequence). The CDR3 loop is CASSTPDSHNTEAFF. The CDR3 region has the DNA TGTGCCAGTAGTACCCCCGACAGCCATAACACTGAAGCTTTCTTT.

The V call is TRBV7-9, the J call TRBJ2-1, with 13 positions matching TRBD2. The ends lost 5 bases at V and 8 bases at J; junction bases unmatched: 6. There are 15 residues in the CDR3. Germline CDR1 reads SEHNR; CDR2 reads FQNEAQ (reference sequence). The CDR3 DNA sequence: TGTGCCAGCAGCCGTACTAGCGGGAGGGTGGATGAGCAGTTCTTC. Translating it yields CASSRTSGRVDEQFF.

J is TRBJ1-1 and V is TRBV3-1 (or the pseudogene TRBV3-2); D unresolved. This CDR3 has 15 amino acids. CDR1 and CDR2 (germline): LGHDT, YNNKEL (reference sequence). Trimming stripped 0 bases from V and 5 bases from J, with 13 bases between. CDR3 protein: CASSQDTGIGTEAFF. CDR3 bases: TGTGCCAGCAGCCAAGATACCGGGATCGGGACTGAAGCTTTCTTT.

The chain has TRBV6-1 and TRBJ2-4; D possibly corresponds to TRBD1 (5 bases). The CDR3 length is 16 residues. Germline-derived CDR1 and CDR2 are MNHNS and SASEGT. The ends were cut back, 3 bases at V and 7 bases at J, with 19 bases in the middle. CDR3 nucleotide sequence: TGTGCCAGCAGTGACCCCCTGGACACGCTTTCCAACATTCAGTACTTC. It encodes CASSDPLDTLSNIQYF.

The count of this clone is one. The CDR3 DNA reads as TGTGCCAGCAGCCTGTTAGGAGGCAGGGGAAATTCACCCCTCCACTTT. Amino acids: CASSLLGGRGNSPLHF. V gene TRBV6-2 or TRBV6-3 combines with J gene TRBJ1-6; D is perhaps TRBD1 (6 bases). The V gene lost 6 bases and the J gene lost 7 bases, with 19 bases spanning the gap. The CDR3 length is 16 residues. Germline CDR1 and CDR2: MNHEY and SVGEGT.

The V and J genes are TRBV6-5 and TRBJ2-5; D ambiguous. Germline CDR1 MNHEY, CDR2 SVGAGI. V was clipped by 11 bases and J by 0 bases, with 7 bases between them. The CDR3 is made up of 11 amino acids. CDR3 region: CAARYQETQYF. The CDR3 nucleotides are TGTGCCGCGAGGTACCAAGAGACCCAGTACTTC.

This clone was counted once. The chain joins TRBV2 to TRBJ1-1, with 7 bases fitting TRBD1. This CDR3 contains 16 residues. Germline lookup yields CDR1 SNHLY and CDR2 FYNNEI. Trimming took 5 bases from V and 2 from J; bases not matched to a gene: 11. This CDR3 reads CASSSRDRLSNTEAFF. CDR3 in DNA: TGTGCCAGCAGTTCGCGGGACAGACTTTCCAACACTGAAGCTTTCTTT.